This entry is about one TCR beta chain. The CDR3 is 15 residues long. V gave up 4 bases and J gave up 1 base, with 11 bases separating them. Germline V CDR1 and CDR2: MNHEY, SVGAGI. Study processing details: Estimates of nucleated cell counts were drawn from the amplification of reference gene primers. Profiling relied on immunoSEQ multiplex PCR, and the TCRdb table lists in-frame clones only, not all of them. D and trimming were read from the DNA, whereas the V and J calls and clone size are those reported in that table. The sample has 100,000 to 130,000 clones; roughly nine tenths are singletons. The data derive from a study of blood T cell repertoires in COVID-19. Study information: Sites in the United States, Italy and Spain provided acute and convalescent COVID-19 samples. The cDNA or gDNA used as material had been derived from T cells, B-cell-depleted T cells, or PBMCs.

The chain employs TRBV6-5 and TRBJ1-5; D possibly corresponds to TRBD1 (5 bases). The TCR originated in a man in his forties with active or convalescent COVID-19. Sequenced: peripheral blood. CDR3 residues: CASSFGGGSNQPQHF. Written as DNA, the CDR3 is TGTGCCAGCAGTTTCGGGGGGGGGAGCAATCAGCCCCAGCATTTT.